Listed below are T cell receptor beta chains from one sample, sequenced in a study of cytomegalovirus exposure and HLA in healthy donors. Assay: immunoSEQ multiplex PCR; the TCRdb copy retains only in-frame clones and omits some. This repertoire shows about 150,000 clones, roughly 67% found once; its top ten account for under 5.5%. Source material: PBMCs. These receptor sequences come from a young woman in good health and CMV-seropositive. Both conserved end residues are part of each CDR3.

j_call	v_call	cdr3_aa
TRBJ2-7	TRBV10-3	CAIMTDGSYEQYF
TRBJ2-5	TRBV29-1	CSAGTFQETQYF
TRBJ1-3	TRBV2	CASSGQGAGNTIYF
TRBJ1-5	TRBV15	CATSRVPPGGVYPVGNQPQHF
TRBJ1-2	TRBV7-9	CSSSTPDRGRGYTF
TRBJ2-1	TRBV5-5	CASSLGLGYNEQFF
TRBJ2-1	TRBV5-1	CASSSGLAGGSVYNEQFF
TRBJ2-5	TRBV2	CASRGLAGGIETQYF
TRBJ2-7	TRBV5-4	CASSPDRGLGGYEQYF
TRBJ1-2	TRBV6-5	CASSIQGPNYGYTF
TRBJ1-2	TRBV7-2	CASSSPGQGLYGYTF
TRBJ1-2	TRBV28	CASTTRTGGGYYGYTF
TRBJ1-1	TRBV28	CASSFRRNTEAFF
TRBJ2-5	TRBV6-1	CASSETRGETQYF
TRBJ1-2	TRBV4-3	CASSQDLSSDGYTF
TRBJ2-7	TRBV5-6	CASSIGGYEQYF
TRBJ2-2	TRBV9	CASSVVQGAGELFF
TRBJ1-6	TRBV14	CASSQRGSSNSPLHF
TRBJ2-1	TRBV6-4	CASSVSGGAYEQFF
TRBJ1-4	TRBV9	CASSVGQGAEKLFF
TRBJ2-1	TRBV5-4	CASSRGLANHNEQFF
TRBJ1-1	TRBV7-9	CASSSSTGRLKAEAFF
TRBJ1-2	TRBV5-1	CASSPGSSGEVIGYTF
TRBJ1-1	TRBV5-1	CASSLFQTGDTEAFF
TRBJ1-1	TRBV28	CAGGQGGTEAFF
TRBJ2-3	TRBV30	CAWRGGTGVWDTQYF
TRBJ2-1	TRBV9	CASSDNTKYNEQFF
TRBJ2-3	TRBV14	CASSQDAGGPDTQYF
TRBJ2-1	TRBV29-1	CSVVVVVGNEQFF
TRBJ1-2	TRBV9	CASSVGDNPSNYGYTF
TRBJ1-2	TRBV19	CASSQGIYGYTF
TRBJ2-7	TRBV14	CASSRTQSSYEQYF
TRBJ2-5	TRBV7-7	CASSLGGGPGQETQYF
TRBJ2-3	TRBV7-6	CASSLGGGWPDTQYF
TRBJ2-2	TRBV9	CASNRRVSGGELFF
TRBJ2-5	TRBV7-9	CATTLAYF
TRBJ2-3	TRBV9	CASSVGSSGGTTDTQYF